This TCR beta chain was documented in a study of T cell changes during pregnancy in multiple sclerosis. Generated by immunoSEQ multiplex PCR, the TCRdb table keeps only in-frame clones and is missing some. The data contain about 110,000 clones, roughly nine tenths of them singletons. The CDR3 runs to 12 residues. Germline CDR1 is SGHVS and CDR2 is FQNEAQ. The V end lost 6 bases, the J end lost 4 bases, and 6 bases lay between the germline ends. This chain joins TRBV7-8 and TRBJ2-2; D not certain. The sample here was peripheral blood, taken before pregnancy. The source is a female donor with multiple sclerosis, enrolled in a pregnancy study. CDR3 sequence: CASSRLTGELFF. CDR3 nucleotide sequence: TGTGCCAGCAGTCGTCTCACCGGGGAGCTGTTTTTT.